This entry lists 2 T cell receptor beta chains sequenced from one sample in a study of pediatric ulcerative colitis. Here immunoSEQ multiplex PCR was the method, and the copy in TCRdb shows in-frame clones only, minus some. The repertoire has tens of thousands of clones, 75% of them found once; the top ten carry 8% to 9.5%. During colonoscopy, one to two rectal pinch biopsies were collected. The sample comprised gut tissue. The receptors stem from a boy aged 10-17 years with severe ulcerative colitis.

The chain is built from TRBV6-5 and TRBJ1-6; D gene uncertain. CDR3 length: 14 amino acids. Trimming removed 7 bases from V and 0 bases from J, with 7 bases in between. Germline values: CDR1 MNHEY, CDR2 SVGAGI. The CDR3 spells CASTMSSYNSPLHF. CDR3 nucleotide sequence: TGTGCCAGCACCATGAGCTCCTATAATTCACCCCTCCACTTT.

This clone was seen only a few times. The chain employs TRBV27 and TRBJ1-5, with D uncertain. Germline V gene sequence: CDR1 MNHEY, CDR2 SMNVEV (reference sequence). The V gene lost 5 bases and the J gene lost 4 bases, with 12 bases spanning the gap. The CDR3 covers 14 residues. The CDR3: CASSEALGNQPQHF. CDR3 sequence (DNA): TGTGCCAGCAGTGAGGCGTTGGGGAATCAGCCCCAGCATTTT.